This TCR beta chain was sequenced in a study of cytomegalovirus exposure and HLA in healthy donors. The CDR3 has 11 residues. The V end lost 2 bases, the J end lost 4 bases, and 3 bases lay between the germline ends. Germline-derived CDR1 and CDR2 are MNHNS and SASEGT. It was the approximately 130-subject validation cohort, separate from the approximately 680-subject first cohort, to which the donors belonged. The data were produced by immunoSEQ multiplex PCR, yet TCRdb's version contains in-frame clones alone and is incomplete. The sample records a few hundred thousand clones, roughly 90% being singletons. This clone has only a few counts.

The J gene is TRBJ2-7, the V gene TRBV6-1; D uncertain. The clonotype was recovered from a young woman in good health and CMV-seronegative. The sample comprised PBMCs. The DNA of the CDR3 is TGTGCCAGCAGTGAACGGTACGAGCAGTACTTC. Protein product: CASSERYEQYF.